This paragraph reports one TCR beta chain. Its antigen is not known. Libraries were prepared by immunoSEQ multiplex PCR; TCRdb keeps only in-frame clonotypes and omits some of them. This sample carries 130,000 or so clones, roughly nine tenths of them seen once, and the ten largest clones take approximately 7.5%. The data originate from a study of T cell responses to AZD1222 COVID-19 vaccine. Whole-study results and caveats: Receipt of two AZD1222 doses was followed by a rise in Spike-specific TCR breadth and depth. Dominant at 160-218 and 743-854, vaccine-associated CD4 TCRs also spanned spike. Researchers took repertoire samples only after the peak T cell response had come.

Germline CDR1 and CDR2: MDHEN and SYDVKM. The CDR3 runs 13 residues. The germline V and J ends were trimmed by 8 bases and 0 bases, with 10 bases remaining between them. The chain couples TRBV28 to TRBJ1-2, with D tentatively TRBD1 (5 bases). This sequence was found in an adult in good health. Sequenced here: peripheral blood, sampled on day 0 of AZD1222 vaccination. The CDR3 DNA is TGTGCCAGCTGGGGGGACTCTAACTATGGCTACACCTTC. Translated, it gives CASWGDSNYGYTF.